This entry describes one T cell receptor (beta chain). The table lists this clonotype with a few counts. There is no known antigen for this receptor. There are no base qualities to consult, and no much larger clone falls within one base. TCRdb names Illumina HiSeq 1500 as the instrument used. TCRdb trimmed the raw reads at Q25, called clones with MiXCR and kept productive beta chains. A single entry per CDR3 protein holds the most common genes and DNA from its merged rows. For this sample the table gives fewer than 200,000 distinct CDR3 sequences, of which approximately 15% were detected only once. Jointly, the top ten make up about a quarter of the sample. These data come from a study of T cell repertoires in cytomegalovirus infection (dated 2019 in TCRdb). About the full investigation: Because public TCR beta signatures pointed to carriage of CMV infection together with the matching HLA type, the HLA type of each donor mattered for the analysis.

Via the germline V gene (reference sequence), CDR1 is SGHNT and CDR2 YYREEE. The CDR3 spans 13 residues, from the cysteine through the phenylalanine. Solely the CDR3 DNA is kept, with 39 bases framed from the first base. V is pared back by 2 bases and J by 5 bases, with 10 bases lying between the germline termini. Points the paper makes about the study in general: The ex vivo response was dominated by HLA-C-restricted CMV-specific TCR beta clonotypes, which also provided the single most frequent clonotype in two of eight donors. Carriers of CMV infection plus the relevant HLA type were discriminated by the cumulative frequency of public TCR beta family members in the study cohort and in an independent approximately 350-donor cohort.

This TCR derives from a human donor in good health (CMV status not recorded). Some clones in this sample may be carry-over from other donors' samples. Rearrangement joined TRBV5-4 to TRBJ1-2; the D gene is not confidently resolved. The sequenced sample was PBMCs. The DNA sequence is TGTGCCAGCAGCTTTACGGGGTCTTATGGCTACACCTTC. Its translation is CASSFTGSYGYTF.